This TCR beta chain was identified during a study of cytomegalovirus exposure and HLA in healthy donors. With 60 Vbeta and 13 Jbeta primers, the PCR was carried out. Assay: immunoSEQ multiplex PCR; the TCRdb copy retains only in-frame clones and omits some. The sample has approximately 200,000 clones, roughly four fifths seen once. The length of the CDR3 is 14 residues. Germline lookup yields CDR1 MNHNS and CDR2 SASEGT. As regards this clone: A read error may account for a junction end that differs from germline.

V usage is TRBV6-1 and J usage is TRBJ2-7; 9 bases line up with TRBD1. This receptor was identified in a girl between 2 and 10 years old in good health and CMV-seronegative. The sample consisted of PBMCs. In DNA, the CDR3 is TGTGCCAGCAGTGTGTCCGGACAGGGGATCATGTCGAACTTC. Amino acids: CASSVSGQGIMSNF.